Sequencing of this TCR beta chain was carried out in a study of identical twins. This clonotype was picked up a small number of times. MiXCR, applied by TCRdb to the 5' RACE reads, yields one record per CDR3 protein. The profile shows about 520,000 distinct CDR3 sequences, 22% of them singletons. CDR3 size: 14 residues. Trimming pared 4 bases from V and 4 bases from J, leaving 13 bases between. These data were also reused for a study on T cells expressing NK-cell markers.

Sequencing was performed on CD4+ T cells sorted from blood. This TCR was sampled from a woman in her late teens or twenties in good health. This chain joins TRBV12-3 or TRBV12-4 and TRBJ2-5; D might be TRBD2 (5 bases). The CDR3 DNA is TGTGCCAGCAGTTCCCACGGCGGAGGAGAGACCCAGTACTTC. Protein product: CASSSHGGGETQYF.